These T cell receptor beta chains were read from a single sample in a study of cytomegalovirus exposure and HLA in healthy donors. Profiling relied on immunoSEQ multiplex PCR, and the TCRdb table lists in-frame clones only, not all of them. This table has some 180,000 clones, 78% appearing once. Source material: PBMCs. These receptors all stem from a woman in her twenties or thirties in good health and CMV-seropositive. Each CDR3 is given with its conserved first and last residue. D genes are given only for firm matches. The size of a clone is reported for some rows only, either as once, few or many, or as a class for expanded clones.

V gene: TRBV10-3
clone size: -
D gene: -
J gene: TRBJ2-3
CDR3 DNA: TGTGCCATCAGTGTTCCTGGAGGGAGACAAAATACGCAGTATTTT
CDR3 protein: CAISVPGGRQNTQYF

V gene: TRBV6-5
clone size: -
D gene: TRBD1
J gene: TRBJ1-4
CDR3 DNA: TGTGCCAGCAGTTACTCGGGACAGGGGAATGAAAAACTGTTTTTT
CDR3 protein: CASSYSGQGNEKLFF

V gene: TRBV9
clone size: -
D gene: TRBD2
J gene: TRBJ2-2
CDR3 DNA: TGTGCCAGCACTCGAACCCCACTAGCGGGAATCCCAAACACCGGGGAGCTGTTTTTT
CDR3 protein: CASTRTPLAGIPNTGELFF

V gene: TRBV2
clone size: -
D gene: -
J gene: TRBJ1-1
CDR3 DNA: TGTGCCAGCATCCAAGGGGGGGCGCCGAACACTGAAGCTTTCTTT
CDR3 protein: CASIQGGAPNTEAFF

V gene: TRBV19
clone size: -
D gene: TRBD1
J gene: TRBJ2-2
CDR3 DNA: TGTGCCAGAGGGACAGAATTCACCGGGGAGCTGTTTTTT
CDR3 protein: CARGTEFTGELFF

V gene: TRBV18
clone size: -
D gene: -
J gene: TRBJ1-1
CDR3 DNA: TGTGCCAGCTCACTAATGACAGGAACTGAAGCTTTCTTT
CDR3 protein: CASSLMTGTEAFF

V gene: TRBV19
clone size: few
D gene: -
J gene: TRBJ1-5
CDR3 DNA: TGTGCCAGTAGTATAGATCTATTAGGCAATCAGCCCCAGCATTTT
CDR3 protein: CASSIDLLGNQPQHF

V gene: TRBV7-2
clone size: -
D gene: TRBD2
J gene: TRBJ2-3
CDR3 DNA: TGTGCCAGCAGCTTAGCAAGCGGGAATACGCAGTATTTT
CDR3 protein: CASSLASGNTQYF

V gene: TRBV29-1
clone size: -
D gene: -
J gene: TRBJ1-1
CDR3 DNA: TGCAGCGTGGTCGTTTTTGCGCTAGTTGGAACTGAAGCTTTCTTT
CDR3 protein: CSVVVFALVGTEAFF

V gene: TRBV30
clone size: -
D gene: TRBD1
J gene: TRBJ2-1
CDR3 DNA: TGTGCCTGGAATAAACAGGGGGGAAATGAGCAGTTCTTC
CDR3 protein: CAWNKQGGNEQFF

V gene: TRBV13
clone size: once
D gene: TRBD2
J gene: TRBJ2-5
CDR3 DNA: TGTGCCAGCAGCTTAAGTTGGGTAGCGGGGAGGCCCGGGGAAGAGACCCAGTACTTC
CDR3 protein: CASSLSWVAGRPGEETQYF

V gene: TRBV5-5
clone size: -
D gene: TRBD2
J gene: TRBJ2-5
CDR3 DNA: TGTGCCAGCAGCTCTGGACTAGCGGGGGTGCAAGAGACCCAGTACTTC
CDR3 protein: CASSSGLAGVQETQYF

V gene: TRBV7-6
clone size: -
D gene: -
J gene: TRBJ2-3
CDR3 DNA: TGTGCCAGCAGCTTAGAGGGGACTAGCACAGATACGCAGTATTTT
CDR3 protein: CASSLEGTSTDTQYF

V gene: TRBV7-3
clone size: -
D gene: TRBD2
J gene: TRBJ2-5
CDR3 DNA: TGTGCCAGCAGCGCATCGGGTCGGGGGGTCGGATTGTACTTC
CDR3 protein: CASSASGRGVGLYF

V gene: TRBV4-2
clone size: once
D gene: -
J gene: TRBJ1-2
CDR3 DNA: TGTGCCAGCAGCCCAGGCGGGGGACTCTATGGCTACACCTTC
CDR3 protein: CASSPGGGLYGYTF

V gene: TRBV5-4
clone size: many
D gene: -
J gene: TRBJ2-3
CDR3 DNA: TGTGCCAGCACCCCGACTCCCCGGGCAGATACGCAGTATTTT
CDR3 protein: CASTPTPRADTQYF

V gene: TRBV4-2
clone size: few
D gene: -
J gene: TRBJ1-2
CDR3 DNA: TGTGCCAGCAGCCAAGAAACAGGGTATGGCTACACCTTC
CDR3 protein: CASSQETGYGYTF

V gene: TRBV11-2
clone size: -
D gene: TRBD1
J gene: TRBJ1-4
CDR3 DNA: TGTGCCAGCAGCCACGAGACAGGGGTTAGCGAAAAACTGTTTTTT
CDR3 protein: CASSHETGVSEKLFF

V gene: TRBV6-5
clone size: -
D gene: TRBD1
J gene: TRBJ1-6
CDR3 DNA: TGTGCCAGCAGGCTCGAGGACAGGCGCAATTCACCCCTCCACTTT
CDR3 protein: CASRLEDRRNSPLHF

V gene: TRBV6-6
clone size: -
D gene: -
J gene: TRBJ2-1
CDR3 DNA: TGTGCCAGCGGCCCGTCCCTTAATGAGCAGTTCTTC
CDR3 protein: CASGPSLNEQFF

V gene: TRBV5-1
clone size: -
D gene: -
J gene: TRBJ1-6
CDR3 DNA: TGCGCCAGCAGCTTGGATAATAATTCACCCCTCCACTTT
CDR3 protein: CASSLDNNSPLHF

V gene: TRBV6-6
clone size: -
D gene: -
J gene: TRBJ2-7
CDR3 DNA: TGTGCCAGCAGTTACGCACAGACCTACGAGCAGTACTTC
CDR3 protein: CASSYAQTYEQYF

V gene: TRBV14
clone size: -
D gene: -
J gene: TRBJ1-4
CDR3 DNA: TGTGCCAGCAGCCGCCTGACAGTAACTAATGAAAAACTGTTTTTT
CDR3 protein: CASSRLTVTNEKLFF

V gene: TRBV2
clone size: -
D gene: TRBD1
J gene: TRBJ1-2
CDR3 DNA: TGTGCCAGCAGTGCAGGGGGCATTGGGTACACCTTC
CDR3 protein: CASSAGGIGYTF

V gene: TRBV4-3
clone size: -
D gene: TRBD1
J gene: TRBJ1-2
CDR3 DNA: TGCGCCAGCAGCCAAGATCCCTGGACAGGGGCCCGGGGCTACACCTTC
CDR3 protein: CASSQDPWTGARGYTF

V gene: TRBV27
clone size: -
D gene: TRBD1
J gene: TRBJ1-2
CDR3 DNA: TGTGCCAGCAGTTTATCGACAGGGTACATGGATGGCTACACCTTC
CDR3 protein: CASSLSTGYMDGYTF

V gene: TRBV28
clone size: -
D gene: TRBD2
J gene: TRBJ2-5
CDR3 DNA: TGTGCCAGCAGCACCCCGGGGGGGGAGACCCAGTACTTC
CDR3 protein: CASSTPGGETQYF

V gene: TRBV9
clone size: -
D gene: TRBD2
J gene: TRBJ2-1
CDR3 DNA: TGTGCCAGCAGCGTAGGCCCAGCGGGGGTCTATGGGAATGAGCAGTTCTTC
CDR3 protein: CASSVGPAGVYGNEQFF

V gene: TRBV30
clone size: -
D gene: TRBD1
J gene: TRBJ1-6
CDR3 DNA: TGTGCCTGGACCACTTGGGGGACAGAGAATTCACCCCTCCACTTT
CDR3 protein: CAWTTWGTENSPLHF

V gene: TRBV6-5
clone size: once
D gene: TRBD2
J gene: TRBJ2-7
CDR3 DNA: TGTGCCAGCAGTTACTCGAGGTGGGGGGGCTCCTACGAGCAGTACTTC
CDR3 protein: CASSYSRWGGSYEQYF

V gene: TRBV5-4
clone size: -
D gene: TRBD2
J gene: TRBJ2-7
CDR3 DNA: TGTGCCAGCAGCTTGCCTAGCGGGGGGGCCGAGCAGTACTTC
CDR3 protein: CASSLPSGGAEQYF

V gene: TRBV7-9
clone size: -
D gene: TRBD2
J gene: TRBJ2-5
CDR3 DNA: TGTGCCAGCAGCTCGGGACTAGCGGAAGAGACCCAGTACTTC
CDR3 protein: CASSSGLAEETQYF

V gene: TRBV28
clone size: -
D gene: TRBD1
J gene: TRBJ2-1
CDR3 DNA: TGTGCCAGCAGCCAAACCGACAGGGTGGGCAATGAGCAGTTCTTC
CDR3 protein: CASSQTDRVGNEQFF

V gene: TRBV5-6
clone size: few
D gene: -
J gene: TRBJ1-6
CDR3 DNA: TGTGCCAGCAGCTTGCTCCGCTCGAGCTCCTATAATTCACCCCTCCACTTT
CDR3 protein: CASSLLRSSSYNSPLHF

V gene: TRBV30
clone size: -
D gene: -
J gene: TRBJ1-5
CDR3 DNA: TGTGCCTGGAGTGTAGCTCCCAATCAGCCCCAGCATTTT
CDR3 protein: CAWSVAPNQPQHF

V gene: TRBV4-2
clone size: few
D gene: TRBD2
J gene: TRBJ2-7
CDR3 DNA: TGTGCCAGCAGCCGGCACGGTGGGGGGGAGGTCGAGCAGTACTTC
CDR3 protein: CASSRHGGGEVEQYF

V gene: TRBV29-1
clone size: -
D gene: -
J gene: TRBJ1-2
CDR3 DNA: TGCAGCCTTCGAGGGGGGGGAGAAGGCTACACCTTC
CDR3 protein: CSLRGGGEGYTF

V gene: TRBV6-1
clone size: -
D gene: TRBD1
J gene: TRBJ1-2
CDR3 DNA: TGTGCCAGCAGTGACCTGACAGGGGGGAATGATGGCTACACCTTC
CDR3 protein: CASSDLTGGNDGYTF

V gene: TRBV4-2
clone size: -
D gene: TRBD2
J gene: TRBJ2-1
CDR3 DNA: TGTGCCAGCAGCCACAGGACTAGCGATTACAATGAGCAGTTCTTC
CDR3 protein: CASSHRTSDYNEQFF

V gene: TRBV5-1
clone size: once
D gene: -
J gene: TRBJ2-1
CDR3 DNA: TGCGCCAGCAGCTTGGGGACAGCGTATGAGCAGTTCTTC
CDR3 protein: CASSLGTAYEQFF

V gene: TRBV19
clone size: few
D gene: TRBD1
J gene: TRBJ1-3
CDR3 DNA: TGTGCCAGTATCCCCGGGACAGGCGGAAACACCATATATTTT
CDR3 protein: CASIPGTGGNTIYF

V gene: TRBV29-1
clone size: -
D gene: TRBD1
J gene: TRBJ1-1
CDR3 DNA: TGCAGCGTTCTCCTTCAGGGGGCGCGGACTGAAGCTTTCTTT
CDR3 protein: CSVLLQGARTEAFF

V gene: TRBV11-2
clone size: -
D gene: TRBD1
J gene: TRBJ2-1
CDR3 DNA: TGTGCCAGCTCACGACAGGGTGAGGATGAGCAGTTCTTC
CDR3 protein: CASSRQGEDEQFF

V gene: TRBV5-1
clone size: -
D gene: TRBD1
J gene: TRBJ2-3
CDR3 DNA: TGCGCCAGCAGCTTTCAGGGGGTCACAGATACGCAGTATTTT
CDR3 protein: CASSFQGVTDTQYF

V gene: TRBV28
clone size: -
D gene: -
J gene: TRBJ1-1
CDR3 DNA: TGTGCCAGCAGTTCCCCCGGGGGGACTGAAGCTTTCTTT
CDR3 protein: CASSSPGGTEAFF

V gene: TRBV6-6
clone size: -
D gene: -
J gene: TRBJ1-3
CDR3 DNA: TGTGCCAGCAGTTACTCGGACAGCTCTGGAAACACCATATATTTT
CDR3 protein: CASSYSDSSGNTIYF

V gene: TRBV9
clone size: -
D gene: -
J gene: TRBJ2-3
CDR3 DNA: TGTGCCAGCAGCGTAGACGGGAGATCAGATACGCAGTATTTT
CDR3 protein: CASSVDGRSDTQYF

V gene: TRBV27
clone size: -
D gene: -
J gene: TRBJ2-1
CDR3 DNA: TGTGCCAGCAGTTTATCGAATCAGCCCTTGGATGGGCAGTTCTTC
CDR3 protein: CASSLSNQPLDGQFF

V gene: TRBV5-1
clone size: -
D gene: -
J gene: TRBJ2-1
CDR3 DNA: TGCGCCAGCAGCTTGGACTCACAGGGTAACAATGAGCAGTTCTTC
CDR3 protein: CASSLDSQGNNEQFF

V gene: TRBV15
clone size: once
D gene: -
J gene: TRBJ2-1
CDR3 DNA: TGTGCCACCAGCAGAGATCCAGGGGTGGGTAGCGAGCAGTTCTTC
CDR3 protein: CATSRDPGVGSEQFF

V gene: TRBV5-4
clone size: -
D gene: TRBD1
J gene: TRBJ1-2
CDR3 DNA: TGTGCCAGCAGCCGAGGGACAGTCAAAGGAGGCTACACCTTC
CDR3 protein: CASSRGTVKGGYTF

V gene: TRBV23-1
clone size: -
D gene: -
J gene: TRBJ1-1
CDR3 DNA: TGCGCCAGCAGTCACCAAATAGAGGACACATTAAACACTGAAGCTTTCTTT
CDR3 protein: CASSHQIEDTLNTEAFF